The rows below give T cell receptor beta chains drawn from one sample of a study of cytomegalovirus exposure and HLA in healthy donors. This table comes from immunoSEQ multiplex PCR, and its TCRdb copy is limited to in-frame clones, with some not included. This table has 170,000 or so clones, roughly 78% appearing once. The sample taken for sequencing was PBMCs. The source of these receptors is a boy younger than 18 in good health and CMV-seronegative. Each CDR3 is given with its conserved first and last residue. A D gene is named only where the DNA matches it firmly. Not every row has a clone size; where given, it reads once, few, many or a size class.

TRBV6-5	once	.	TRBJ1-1	TGTGCCAGCAGTGAATTACCTATGAACACTGAAGCTTTCTTT	CASSELPMNTEAFF
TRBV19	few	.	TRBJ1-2	TGTGCCAGTACCCCTCCGGGGACTAACTATGGCTACACCTTC	CASTPPGTNYGYTF
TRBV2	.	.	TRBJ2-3	TGTGCCAGCAGTGAAGCGGTGGTCTACCCTAGCACAGATACGCAGTATTTT	CASSEAVVYPSTDTQYF
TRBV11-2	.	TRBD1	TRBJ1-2	TGTGCCAGCAGCAATAGGGGCGGTGGCAGGGGGAACTATGGCTACACCTTC	CASSNRGGGRGNYGYTF
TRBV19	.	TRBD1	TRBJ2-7	TGTGCCAGTAGTACCTTGGACAGGGGGCCCGACTACGAGCAGTACTTC	CASSTLDRGPDYEQYF
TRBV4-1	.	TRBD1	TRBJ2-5	TGCGCCAGCAGCCAAGATTCCGGGACAGGGCGGGAGCAGTACTTC	CASSQDSGTGREQYF
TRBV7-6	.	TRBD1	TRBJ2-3	TGTGCCAGCAGCCGATCCTGGGACAGGGGACTCACAGATACGCAGTATTTT	CASSRSWDRGLTDTQYF
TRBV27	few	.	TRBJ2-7	TGTGCCAGCAGTTTAGGGCCCTTCTCCTACGAGCAGTACTTC	CASSLGPFSYEQYF
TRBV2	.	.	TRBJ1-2	TGTGCCAGCAGTGAAGCGTTGGCTTATGGCTACACCTTC	CASSEALAYGYTF
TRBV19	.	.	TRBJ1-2	TGTGCCAGTAGTATCCAGGGCTATGGCTACACCTTC	CASSIQGYGYTF
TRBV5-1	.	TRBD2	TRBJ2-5	TGCGCCAGCAGCCCAGGACTAGCGGGAATCGGGAAGACCCAGTACTTC	CASSPGLAGIGKTQYF
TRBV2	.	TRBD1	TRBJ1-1	TGTGCCAGCATCCGCATTCAACAGGGGGCGCTCACTGAAGCTTTCTTT	CASIRIQQGALTEAFF
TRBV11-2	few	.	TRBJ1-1	TGTGCCAGCAGCCTGCTCAGGGTTGGGACTGAAGCTTTCTTT	CASSLLRVGTEAFF
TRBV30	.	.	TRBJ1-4	TGTGCCTGGAGTTGGGGGGAAGCTGAAAAACTGTTTTTT	CAWSWGEAEKLFF
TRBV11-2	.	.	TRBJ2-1	TGTGCCAGCAGCTTCCTTCAGGGGAATGAGCAGTTCTTC	CASSFLQGNEQFF
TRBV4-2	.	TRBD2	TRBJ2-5	TGTGCCAGCAGCCAAGATGATGTGGCTAGCGGGGGACAAGAGACCCAGTACTTC	CASSQDDVASGGQETQYF
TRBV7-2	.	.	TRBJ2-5	TGTGCCAGCAGCTTGCGGGCGCAAGAGACCCAGTACTTC	CASSLRAQETQYF
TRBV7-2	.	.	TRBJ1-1	TGTGCCAGCAGCTTCCGCGGGGGCGCGGCGACGAACACTGAAGCTTTCTTT	CASSFRGGAATNTEAFF
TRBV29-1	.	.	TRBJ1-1	TGCAGCGTTGCTTGGGCAAGCAACACTGAAGCTTTCTTT	CSVAWASNTEAFF
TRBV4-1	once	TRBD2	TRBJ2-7	TGCGCCAGCAGCCAAGAAGGTAGCGGGAGCTCCTACGAGCAGTACTTC	CASSQEGSGSSYEQYF
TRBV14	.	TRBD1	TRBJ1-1	TGTGCCAGCAGCCGTTACAGGGGGCTGGGCACTGAAGCTTTCTTT	CASSRYRGLGTEAFF
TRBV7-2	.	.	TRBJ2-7	TGTGCCAGCAGCTTCCGGGAACGCTTAATCCGTCCCTACGAGCAGTACTTC	CASSFRERLIRPYEQYF
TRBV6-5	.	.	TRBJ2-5	TGTGCCAGCAGTTACGAGTTGGGGAGCCAAGAGACCCAGTACTTC	CASSYELGSQETQYF
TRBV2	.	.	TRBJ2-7	TGTGCCATCTCAAAACAAACCCAATACGAGCAGTACTTC	CAISKQTQYEQYF
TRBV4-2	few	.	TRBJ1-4	TGTGCCAGCAGCCGCCCCGGTGCGAGGGATGAAAAACTGTTTTTT	CASSRPGARDEKLFF
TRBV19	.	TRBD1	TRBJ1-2	TGTGCCAGCGGGGTGACAGGGATAAACTATGGCTACACCTTC	CASGVTGINYGYTF
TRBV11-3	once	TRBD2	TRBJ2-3	TGTGCCAGCAGCTTAAGGCGGGGGGGAGGGCCAGATACGCAGTATTTT	CASSLRRGGGPDTQYF
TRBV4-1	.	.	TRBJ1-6	TGCGCCAGCAGCCAAGACCCGGGATCCTATAATTCACCCCTCCACTTT	CASSQDPGSYNSPLHF
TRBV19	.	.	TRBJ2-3	TGTGCCAGTAGTACGTACACAGATACGCAGTATTTT	CASSTYTDTQYF
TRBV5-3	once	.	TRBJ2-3	TGTGCCAGAAGTAACTGGAGCGGAATCTACACAGATACGCAGTATTTT	CARSNWSGIYTDTQYF
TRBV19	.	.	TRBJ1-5	TGTGCCAGTAGTATGGGGCGGTATCTAGGCAATCAGCCCCAGCATTTT	CASSMGRYLGNQPQHF
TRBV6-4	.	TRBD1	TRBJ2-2	TGTGCCAGCCGTCTAGGGACAGGGGACACCGGGGAGCTGTTTTTT	CASRLGTGDTGELFF
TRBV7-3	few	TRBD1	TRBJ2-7	TGTGCCAGCAGTCCCCGACCCCCGGGACAGGGCTACGAGCAGTACTTC	CASSPRPPGQGYEQYF
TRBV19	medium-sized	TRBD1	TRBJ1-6	TGTGCCAGTAGCCTACAGGGGGCAAATTCACCCCTCCACTTT	CASSLQGANSPLHF
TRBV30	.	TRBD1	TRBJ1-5	TGTGCCTGGAGACAGGGGGGACAGGGGGCCTGGCAGCCCCAGCATTTT	CAWRQGGQGAWQPQHF
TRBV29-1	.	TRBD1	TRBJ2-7	TGCAGCGTTGAAGGGGGACAGGGGGCCTACGAGCAGTACTTC	CSVEGGQGAYEQYF
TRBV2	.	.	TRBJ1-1	TGTGCCAGCAGCCTACAGGGACCAAACACTGAAGCTTTCTTT	CASSLQGPNTEAFF
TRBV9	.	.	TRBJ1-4	TGTGCCAGCAGCGTAGAGGACGGATCGCGGGCAACTAATGAAAAACTGTTTTTT	CASSVEDGSRATNEKLFF
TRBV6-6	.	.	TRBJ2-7	TGTGCCAGCAGTTTCGCCAGGGTAGCTCACGAGCAGTACTTC	CASSFARVAHEQYF